The 16 T cell receptor beta chains in this list originate from one sample, sequenced in a study of blood T cell repertoires in COVID-19. Assay used: immunoSEQ multiplex PCR; TCRdb lists only in-frame clones, some missing. The repertoire holds some 90,000 clones, with 75% to 90% as singletons. Sequencing was carried out using peripheral blood. The receptors come from an elderly woman with active COVID-19.

This clone turned up a few times. Sequence at one end of the junction differs from germline and may be a read error. V is TRBV2 and J is TRBJ2-3; D is perhaps TRBD2 (6 bases). The CDR3 extends over 15 amino acids. Germline lookup yields CDR1 SNHLY and CDR2 FYNNEI. CDR3 bases: TGTGCCAGCAGTGGCCGGGGGAGGCTCACAGATACGCCGTATTTT. Its translation is CASSGRGRLTDTPYF. Full variable domain (remainder filled in from reference TRBV2 and TRBJ2-3): EPEVTQTPSHQVTQMGQEVILRCVPISNHLYFYWYRQILGQKVEFLVSFYNNEISEKSEIFDDQFSVERPDGSNFTLKIRSTKLEDSAMYFCASSGRGRLTDTPYFGPGTRLTVL.

This clone was counted once. V usage is TRBV7-2 and J usage is TRBJ2-1; 11 nucleotides match TRBD2. The junction had 3 bases not matched to a gene; V was cut back by 0 bases and J by 5 bases. This CDR3 has 16 residues. Per germline, CDR1 SGHTA and CDR2 FQGNSA. CDR3 region: CASSLAGTSGDNEQFF. As DNA, the CDR3 is TGTGCCAGCAGCTTAGCCGGGACTAGCGGTGACAATGAGCAGTTCTTC.

This chain uses TRBV14 with TRBJ2-7, with 12 nucleotides matching TRBD1. V lost 4 bases and J lost 6; bases outside the gene matches: 4. Germline lookup yields CDR1 SGHDN and CDR2 FVKESK. The CDR3 covers 14 residues. The chain's CDR3 is CASSRRDRGPEQYF. CDR3 nucleotides: TGTGCCAGCAGCCGGCGGGACAGGGGGCCCGAGCAGTACTTC.

This clone was seen a single time. The chain combines TRBV5-1 with TRBJ2-6; 10 nucleotides agree with TRBD1. Trimming took 3 bases from V and 2 from J; bases not matched to a gene: 2. Germline CDR1 is SGHRS and CDR2 is YFSETQ. This CDR3 region has 16 residues. CDR3 loop: CASSSGTGAGANVLTF. CDR3 DNA sequence: TGCGCCAGCAGCTCCGGGACAGGGGCTGGGGCCAACGTCCTGACTTTC.

CDR3 nucleotides: TGTGCCAGTAGTATAGTTGGCAACTATGGCTACACCTTC. Protein: CASSIVGNYGYTF. This chain connects TRBV19 to TRBJ1-2; D is unclear. The germline V and J ends were trimmed by 1 base and 2 bases, with 5 bases remaining between them. Germline lookup yields CDR1 LNHDA and CDR2 SQIVND (reference sequence). The CDR3 totals 13 residues. Drawing the rest from reference TRBV19 and TRBJ1-2, the complete variable domain is DGGITQSPKYLFRKEGQNVTLSCEQNLNHDAMYWYRQDPGQGLRLIYYSQIVNDFQKGDIAEGYSVSREKKESFPLTVTSAQKNPTAFYLCASSIVGNYGYTFGSGTRLTVV.

This sequence joins TRBV27 and TRBJ2-7; 8 positions agree with TRBD1. The CDR3 length is 14 residues. The germline CDR1 and CDR2 sequences are MNHEY and SMNVEV (reference sequence). J gave up 6 bases and V 5 bases, and 9 bases lay outside the gene matches. The CDR3 loop is CASSKDGTGAEQYF. CDR3 in DNA: TGTGCCAGCAGTAAAGACGGGACAGGTGCCGAGCAGTACTTC.

The chain couples TRBV10-1 to TRBJ1-5, with 7 nucleotides matching TRBD1. The ends lost 6 bases at V and 3 bases at J; junction bases unmatched: 2. The CDR3 contains 13 residues. Germline CDR1 reads WNHNN; CDR2 reads SYGVQD (reference sequence). CDR3 DNA sequence: TGCGCCAGCAGGGGACAGTCCAATCAGCCCCAGCATTTT. Protein: CASRGQSNQPQHF.

This clone has only one observation. The chain is built from TRBV6-5 and TRBJ2-1; the match to TRBD1 covers 7 bases. Germline CDR1 reads MNHEY; CDR2 reads SVGAGI. The CDR3 covers 14 residues. The junction had 9 bases not matched to a gene; V was cut back by 6 bases and J by 7 bases. This chain's CDR3 is CASSRGQVRNEQFF. The CDR3 nucleotides read TGTGCCAGCAGCCGCGGACAGGTTCGGAATGAGCAGTTCTTC.

As DNA, the CDR3 is TGTGCCAGCAGCTTAGTCGGTCGGAATGAGCAGTTCTTC. The encoded protein is CASSLVGRNEQFF. This chain uses TRBV7-6 with TRBJ2-1; D is uncertain. Germline V gives CDR1 SGHVS, CDR2 FNYEAQ. The CDR3 is made up of 13 amino acids. V gave up 1 base and J gave up 7 bases, with 8 bases separating them.

The rearrangement uses TRBV19 and TRBJ2-5, with TRBD1 identical over 7 bases. V lost 4 bases and J lost 5; bases outside the gene matches: 7. The CDR3 has 14 residues. Germline V gene sequence: CDR1 LNHDA, CDR2 SQIVND (reference sequence). CDR3 sequence: CASSKQGQAETQYF. The CDR3 DNA reads TGTGCCAGTAGTAAACAGGGGCAGGCGGAGACCCAGTACTTC.

The chain employs TRBV4-2 and TRBJ2-3; 8 bases align to TRBD2. The V and J ends lost 3 bases and 2 bases, in that order; junction bases with no gene match: 4. Germline V lookup: CDR1 LGHNA, CDR2 YNFKEQ. CDR3 size: 15 residues. In DNA, the CDR3 is TGTGCCAGCAGCCAGGGTAGCGGGGACACAGATACGCAGTATTTT. Translating it yields CASSQGSGDTDTQYF.

The genes are TRBV29-1 and TRBJ2-2, with 8 bases lining up with TRBD2. After removal of 7 bases from V and 6 bases from J, the junction contained 7 bases not matched to a gene. Germline V lookup: CDR1 SQVTM, CDR2 ANQGSEA. The CDR3 has 13 residues. This CDR3 is CSAGRGGSGELFF. CDR3 nucleotides: TGCAGCGCCGGACGGGGGGGTTCCGGGGAGCTGTTTTTT.

V and J are TRBV19 and TRBJ1-5; D is perhaps TRBD1 (6 bases). Trimming left V 2 bases short and J 7 bases short, with 12 bases between. The CDR3 has 14 amino acids. Germline CDR1 is LNHDA and CDR2 is SQIVND (reference sequence). In nucleotides, the CDR3 is TGTGCCAGTAGTATAACGGGGGGCCCCCAGCCCCAGCATTTT. As protein: CASSITGGPQPQHF.

The genes are TRBV10-3 and TRBJ2-1, with 10 bases aligning to TRBD2. Germline CDR1 reads ENHRY; CDR2 reads SYGVKD. This CDR3 has 18 amino acids. Trimming at V came to 0 bases and at J to 3 bases, leaving 8 bases not matched to a gene. The CDR3 reads CAISESEREGLIYNEQFF. The CDR3 bases are TGTGCCATCAGTGAGTCGGAGCGGGAGGGCCTCATCTACAATGAGCAGTTCTTC.

V gene TRBV15 combines with J gene TRBJ1-2, with D perhaps matching TRBD1 (6 bases). CDR3 size: 15 residues. The V gene lost 0 bases and the J gene lost 8 bases, with 16 bases spanning the gap. Per the germline V gene, CDR1 is LNHNV and CDR2 is YYDKDF (reference sequence). The CDR3 reads CATSRDLGTPRGYTF. In nucleotides, the CDR3 is TGTGCCACCAGCAGAGATCTCGGGACACCGAGGGGCTACACCTTC.

The chain employs TRBV7-6 and TRBJ2-7; D is perhaps TRBD1 (6 bases). This CDR3 spans 11 amino acids. V lost 4 bases to trimming and J lost 6 bases, with 7 bases between them. Germline V CDR1 and CDR2: SGHVS, FNYEAQ. Here the CDR3 reads CASSSRGEQYF. In DNA, the CDR3 is TGTGCCAGCAGCTCCAGGGGCGAGCAGTACTTC.